This passage covers 6 T cell receptor beta chains from one sample sequenced in a study of blood T cell repertoires in COVID-19. Sequencing used immunoSEQ multiplex PCR; TCRdb keeps in-frame clones, though not all of them. This repertoire shows approximately 92,000 clones, around 80% found once; its top ten account for approximately 9%. Sequences were obtained from peripheral blood. These receptors all come from a man over 45 who had recovered from COVID-19.

The chain combines TRBV11-2 with TRBJ2-3; a weak D match, TRBD2 (6 bases). Trimming cost V 5 bases and J 7 bases, with 16 bases left between them. CDR1 and CDR2 from the germline V gene are SGHAT and FQNNGV. The CDR3 length is 14 residues. CDR3 loop: CASSLRRGIYTQYF. The CDR3 nucleotides are TGTGCCAGCAGCCTCCGGAGGGGCATATATACGCAGTATTTT.

This clone occurred a few times. The chain combines TRBV15 with TRBJ1-1; possible D gene TRBD1, 5 bases. The V end was cut by 4 bases, the J end by 6 bases, with 15 bases between. The CDR3 sequence is 14 residues long. Looked up from germline, CDR1 is LNHNV and CDR2 is YYDKDF (reference sequence). This CDR3 reads CATSILRENAEAFF. In DNA, the CDR3 is TGTGCCACCAGCATCCTCAGGGAAAACGCTGAAGCTTTCTTT. Full variable domain (rest looked up from reference TRBV15 and TRBJ1-1): DAMVIQNPRYQVTQFGKPVTLSCSQTLNHNVMYWYQQKSSQAPKLLFHYYDKDFNNEADTPDNFQSRRPNTSFCFLDIRSPGLGDTAMYLCATSILRENAEAFFGQGTRLTVV.

The chain uses TRBV18 and TRBJ2-1, with 11 bases matching TRBD2. The CDR3 is 17 amino acids. The junction had 10 bases not matched to a gene; V was cut back by 0 bases and J by 9 bases. CDR1 and CDR2 from the germline V gene are KGHSH and LQKENI. CDR3 region: CASSPPSTSGSIGEQFF. The CDR3 bases are TGTGCCAGCTCACCACCCTCAACTAGCGGGAGTATCGGTGAGCAGTTCTTC.

V gene TRBV6-5 combines with J gene TRBJ2-1, with D perhaps matching TRBD1 (5 bases). Trimming stripped 7 bases from V and 0 bases from J, with 13 bases between. The CDR3 extends over 15 amino acids. Germline loops: CDR1 MNHEY, CDR2 SVGAGI. The CDR3 region is CASNWYRSSYNEQFF. In DNA form, the CDR3 reads TGTGCCAGCAATTGGTACAGGAGCTCCTACAATGAGCAGTTCTTC.

In this sample, this clone turned up once. The sample carries other DNA sequences with the same CDR3. The J gene is TRBJ1-2, the V gene TRBV9; 7 bases match TRBD1. The germline CDR1 and CDR2 sequences are SGDLS and YYNGEE. CDR3 size: 13 residues. With 2 bases clipped from V and 2 bases from J, the junction kept 0 bases outside the gene matches. The CDR3 here is CASSVDRNYGYTF. CDR3 in DNA: TGTGCCAGCAGCGTGGACAGGAACTATGGCTACACCTTC.

This chain links TRBV5-5 with TRBJ2-7; a possible D gene is TRBD1 (5 bases). CDR3 length: 14 residues. Trimming left V 3 bases short and J 0 bases short, with 10 bases between. The germline gives CDR1 SGHKS, CDR2 YYEKEE (reference sequence). As DNA, the CDR3 is TGTGCCAGCAGCTCAGACAGCCACTCCTACGAGCAGTACTTC. This encodes CASSSDSHSYEQYF.